The rows below give T cell receptor beta chains drawn from one sample of a study of beta chain features in type 1 diabetes. Clones were read by immunoSEQ multiplex PCR, and TCRdb kept only the in-frame ones, dropping some. The sample has some 160,000 clones, 6.5% to 10% seen once. The specimen was central memory CD4+ T cells from blood. These receptors originate from a woman aged 18-29 years with type 1 diabetes. The CDR3 runs from the conserved cysteine through the conserved F or W. A D gene is named only where the DNA matches it firmly. Size values are once, few and many counts, or a class for expanded clones, and some rows have none.

j_call clone_size v_call d_call cdr3_nt cdr3_aa
TRBJ2-5 few TRBV7-8 TRBD1 TGTGCCAGCAGCGGATCGACAGGGTATGGAGAGACCCAGTACTTC CASSGSTGYGETQYF
TRBJ2-7 - TRBV11-2 TRBD2 TGTGCCAGCAGCCGTACTAGCGGGAGAGACTACGAGCAGTACTTC CASSRTSGRDYEQYF
TRBJ2-7 few TRBV7-9 TRBD2 TGTGCCAGCAGCCCCGGGACTAGTCCTCCTCACGGGTTC CASSPGTSPPHGF
TRBJ1-5 - TRBV18 - TGTGCCAGCTCACCATTCTCCGCAGGGGCGCAAGGGCAGCCCCAGCATTTT CASSPFSAGAQGQPQHF
TRBJ2-3 - TRBV7-2 TRBD2 TGTGCCAGCAGTTCCCGACTAGCGTTTGGCACAGATACGCAGTATTTT CASSSRLAFGTDTQYF
TRBJ1-2 - TRBV14 TRBD1 TGTGCCAGCAGCCAGGGCATCCGGGACAGTAATAGACACACCTTC CASSQGIRDSNRHTF
TRBJ1-2 - TRBV7-2 TRBD1 TGTGCCAGCAGCTCCCTACAGGGGACCGATGGCTACACCTTC CASSSLQGTDGYTF
TRBJ2-2 - TRBV4-3 TRBD1 TGCGCCAGCAGCCAGGCGACAGGGTTGGGCACCGGGGAGCTGTTTTTT CASSQATGLGTGELFF
TRBJ2-5 few TRBV5-1 TRBD1 TGCGCCAGCAGCCTACTCGGACAGGGAGGCTTGACCCAGTACTTC CASSLLGQGGLTQYF
TRBJ1-6 - TRBV9 TRBD1 TGTGCCAGCAGCGCCGACCACAGGGGTCGATCACCCCTCCACTTT CASSADHRGRSPLHF
TRBJ2-3 few TRBV7-2 TRBD2 TGTGCCAGCAGTCGGACTAGCGATCAAAGGCAGTATTTT CASSRTSDQRQYF
TRBJ2-3 - TRBV5-1 - TGCGCCAGCAGCTTGGTAAACTCCGCATCAGATACGCAGTATTTT CASSLVNSASDTQYF
TRBJ2-2 few TRBV6-6 - TGTGCCAGCAGTTCGAGCTGGGAGCTGTTTTTT CASSSSWELFF
TRBJ1-2 - TRBV19 TRBD1 TGTGCCAGTAGTTCGGGACAGAACTATGGCTACACCTTC CASSSGQNYGYTF
TRBJ1-1 few TRBV5-5 TRBD1 TGTGCCAGCAGCTTCCGGGACAGGGACCCCAAAGCTTTCTTT CASSFRDRDPKAFF
TRBJ2-7 - TRBV18 TRBD2 TGTGCCAGCTCCCCCCGTGAGAGCGGGGGGGATTATTGGTACTTC CASSPRESGGDYWYF
TRBJ2-7 few TRBV27 TRBD2 TGTGCCAGCAGTTTAACAGGGACTAGCGGCTACGAGCAGTACTTC CASSLTGTSGYEQYF
TRBJ1-4 few TRBV29-1 TRBD1 TGCAGCGTAACCGGGACAGGGGCGAGGGAAAAACTGTTTTTT CSVTGTGAREKLFF
TRBJ2-3 - TRBV4-3 TRBD2 TGCGCCAGCAGCAGCCAAGCGGGGCGCACAGATACGCAGTATTTT CASSSQAGRTDTQYF
TRBJ1-5 few TRBV19 TRBD1 TGTGCCAGTAGTCTAGGGACAGGGTCATATAGCAATCAGCCCCAGCATTTT CASSLGTGSYSNQPQHF
TRBJ2-3 few TRBV4-3 TRBD1 TGCGCCAGCAGCCAACACAGGGGTTTCACAGATACGCAGTATTTT CASSQHRGFTDTQYF
TRBJ2-5 few TRBV7-3 TRBD2 TGTGCCAGCAGCTCGGGAGGCCCCGAGACCCAGTACTTC CASSSGGPETQYF
TRBJ1-2 - TRBV5-6 - TGTGCCAGCAGCTTGGGCAGGGGAATGTCGGGCTACACCTTC CASSLGRGMSGYTF
TRBJ2-5 few TRBV2 - TGTGCCAGCAGACTTACCACCGGGACTCAAGAGACCCAGTACTTC CASRLTTGTQETQYF
TRBJ2-1 - TRBV5-1 TRBD2 TGCGCCAGCAGCTTGGAGCCTAGCGGAAACAATGAGCAGTTCTTC CASSLEPSGNNEQFF
TRBJ1-1 - TRBV18 - TGTGCCAGCTCACCCGGAGGGGCTATATTCCCTGAAGCTTTCTTT CASSPGGAIFPEAFF
TRBJ1-6 - TRBV4-3 TRBD1 TGCGCCAGCAGCCAGGCCAGGACAGGGAAAGGGTCACCCCTCCACTTT CASSQARTGKGSPLHF
TRBJ1-1 few TRBV19 - TGTGCCAGTAGTATCATGGGGGGGCGCGGTGGAGACACTGAAGCTTTCTTT CASSIMGGRGGDTEAFF
TRBJ2-5 - TRBV7-2 TRBD2 TGTGCCAGCAGCTTTGCGGGGGTGGAGACCCAGTACTTC CASSFAGVETQYF
TRBJ1-1 - TRBV15 - TGTGCCACCAGCAGGCTCCGGGGGGGGAACACTGAAGCTTTCTTT CATSRLRGGNTEAFF
TRBJ2-7 - TRBV4-2 - TGTGCCACCTCGGGACTCTCCTACGAGCAGTACTTC CATSGLSYEQYF
TRBJ2-3 many TRBV4-1 TRBD2 TGCGCCAGCAGCCAAGTGCAAGCGGGAACAGATACGCAGTATTTT CASSQVQAGTDTQYF
TRBJ2-7 few TRBV6-5 TRBD1 TGTGCCAGCCGACAGGGGGCTTCGAGGGAGCAGTACTTC CASRQGASREQYF
TRBJ2-1 - TRBV11-3 TRBD1 TGTGCCAGCAGCTTGGGACAGCCCAATGAGCAGTTCTTC CASSLGQPNEQFF
TRBJ2-7 few TRBV28 - TGTGCCAGCGGACAGGGAGGGACATTTCACTACGAGCAGTACTTC CASGQGGTFHYEQYF
TRBJ2-1 - TRBV7-2 - TGTGCCAGCAGCCCGGCGGGAAATGAGCAGTTCTTC CASSPAGNEQFF
TRBJ2-3 - TRBV28 TRBD2 TGTGCCAGCGGGACTAGCGGGAGAACAGATACGCAGTATTTT CASGTSGRTDTQYF
TRBJ1-1 - TRBV6-4 TRBD1 TGTGCCAGCAAGCTACAGGGGTCGAACACTGAAGCTTTCTTT CASKLQGSNTEAFF
TRBJ2-7 few TRBV5-4 TRBD2 TGTGCCAGCAGCCCTAGCGGAGGGAGCTACGAGCAGTACTTC CASSPSGGSYEQYF
TRBJ2-6 - TRBV5-1 TRBD1 TGCGCCAGCAGCTTCGCGGGGACAGGGGGCTCTGGGGCCAACGTCCTGACTTTC CASSFAGTGGSGANVLTF
TRBJ2-1 - TRBV29-1 TRBD2 TGCAGCCCTGGGGGAGGGGCTTTAAGGGGAATCTCCTACAATGAGCAGTTCTTC CSPGGGALRGISYNEQFF
TRBJ1-2 - TRBV4-3 - TGCGCCAGCAGCCAAGGGCAGGGAATTAATGGCTACACCTTC CASSQGQGINGYTF
TRBJ2-7 few TRBV6-5 TRBD2 TGTGCCAGCAGTTACCCGGCGGGGGGCGGGGAGCAGTACTTC CASSYPAGGGEQYF
TRBJ2-2 - TRBV5-1 TRBD2 TGCGCCAGCAGCTTAATGGCGGGGGGGCCCGCCGGGGAGCTGTTTTTT CASSLMAGGPAGELFF
TRBJ1-1 few TRBV7-9 TRBD1 TGTGCCAGCAGCTTAACAGGGGCGATGAACACTGAAGCTTTCTTT CASSLTGAMNTEAFF
TRBJ2-1 many TRBV5-6 TRBD2 TGTGCCAGCAGCCCTAGCGGGGGCCACAATGAGCAGTTCTTC CASSPSGGHNEQFF
TRBJ2-7 many TRBV28 - TGTGCCAGTGGAGCCTACGAGCAGTACTTC CASGAYEQYF
TRBJ1-2 - TRBV10-1 - TGCGCCAGCACCGCTTCTAACTACACCTTC CASTASNYTF
TRBJ1-4 few TRBV4-2 - TGTGCCAGCAGCCAAGGACCGGAGGAAAAACTGTTTTTT CASSQGPEEKLFF
TRBJ2-2 - TRBV6-7 - TGTGCCCTTTGCGAGTACGGGGAGCTGTTTTTT CALCEYGELFF
TRBJ2-1 few TRBV5-4 TRBD2 TGTGCCGGTGGACTAGCGGGAGTCAATGAGCAGTTCTTC CAGGLAGVNEQFF
TRBJ2-7 - TRBV7-3 - TGTGCCAGCAGCTTAAACCCCGCCGAGGAATCCGAGCAGTACTTC CASSLNPAEESEQYF
TRBJ2-7 few TRBV5-1 - TGCGCCAGCAGCCCGAACGACAGGTACTACGAGCAGTACTTC CASSPNDRYYEQYF
TRBJ1-2 - TRBV6-6 - TGTGCCAGCAGCCAGGAAGCTAACTATGGCTACACCTTC CASSQEANYGYTF